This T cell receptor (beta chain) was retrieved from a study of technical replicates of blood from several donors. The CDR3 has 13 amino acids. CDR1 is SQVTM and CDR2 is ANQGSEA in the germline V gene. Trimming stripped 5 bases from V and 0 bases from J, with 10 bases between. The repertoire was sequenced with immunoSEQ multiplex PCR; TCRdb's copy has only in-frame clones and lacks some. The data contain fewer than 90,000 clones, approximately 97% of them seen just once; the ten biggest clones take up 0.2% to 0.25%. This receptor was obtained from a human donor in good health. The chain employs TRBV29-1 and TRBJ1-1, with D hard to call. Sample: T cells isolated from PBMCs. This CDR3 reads CSVSYEVNTEAFF. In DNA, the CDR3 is TGCAGCGTTTCATATGAGGTGAACACTGAAGCTTTCTTT. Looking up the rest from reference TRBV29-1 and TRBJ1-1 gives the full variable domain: SAVISQKPSRDICQRGTSLTIQCQVDSQVTMMFWYRQQPGQSLTLIATANQGSEATYESGFVIDKFPISRPNLTFSTLTVSNMSPEDSSIYLCSVSYEVNTEAFFGQGTRLTVV.